The 29 T cell receptor beta chains given below trace back to one sample, sequenced in a study of blood T cell repertoires in COVID-19. The method was immunoSEQ multiplex PCR; TCRdb's version includes in-frame clones alone and lacks a portion of them. The sample lists 35,000 to 45,000 clones, 79% occurring once. Sequencing was performed on peripheral blood. Receptors originate from a man between 65 and 85 years old with acute or convalescent COVID-19.

The J gene is TRBJ1-4, the V gene TRBV24-1; the D gene is possibly TRBD1 (5 bases). CDR3 length: 13 residues. CDR1 and CDR2 from the germline V gene are KGHDR and SFDVKD. V was cut by 3 bases and J by 8 bases, with 9 bases left in between. The CDR3 DNA sequence: TGTGCCACCAGTGATCAGGGAAGGGAAAAACTGTTTTTT. Its translation is CATSDQGREKLFF.

The chain recombines TRBV7-6 with TRBJ2-3; D may be TRBD1 (5 bases). The CDR3 spans 15 residues. The germline V gene has CDR1 SGHVS and CDR2 FNYEAQ. With 4 bases removed from V and 2 bases from J, the gap between germline ends came to 13 bases. CDR3 nucleotide sequence: TGTGCCAGCAGCTGGCTAGACAGTTTCACAGATACGCAGTATTTT. Protein: CASSWLDSFTDTQYF.

J is TRBJ1-3 and V is TRBV18; D unresolved. The CDR3 covers 17 residues. The V end lost 2 bases, the J end lost 0 bases, and 14 bases lay between the germline ends. Germline V CDR1 and CDR2: KGHSH, LQKENI. This CDR3 reads CASSPVTALDSGNTIYF. The CDR3 coding sequence is TGTGCCAGCTCACCAGTGACTGCGCTTGACTCTGGAAACACCATATATTTT.

The V gene is TRBV28, the J gene TRBJ2-7, with a weak D call TRBD2 (5 bases). Germline lookup yields CDR1 MDHEN and CDR2 SYDVKM. There are 14 residues in the CDR3. The ends were cut back, 7 bases at V and 3 bases at J, with 16 bases in the middle. The DNA for the CDR3 is TGTGCCAGCACCCCCGGGAACCCACGCTACGAGCAGTACTTC. Amino acid sequence: CASTPGNPRYEQYF.

The chain is built from TRBV3-1 (or the pseudogene TRBV3-2) and TRBJ2-2; D not resolved. Germline CDR1 LGHDT, CDR2 YNNKEL (reference sequence). This CDR3 spans 12 amino acids. Trimming took 4 bases from V and 5 from J, leaving 5 bases between them. The CDR3 reads CASSRQTGELFF. Here the CDR3 DNA reads TGTGCCAGCAGCCGACAAACCGGGGAGCTGTTTTTT.

This clone was counted a single time. V and J are TRBV7-2 and TRBJ2-1; D may be TRBD1 (6 bases). CDR3 length: 15 residues. Trimming stripped 1 base from V and 9 bases from J, with 16 bases between. Germline CDR1 is SGHTA and CDR2 is FQGNSA. Here the CDR3 reads CASSLGTGRGSEQFF. CDR3 bases: TGTGCCAGCAGCTTAGGAACAGGGAGAGGGAGTGAGCAGTTCTTC.

The sample holds one count of this clone. V is TRBV5-4 and J is TRBJ2-2, with 13 nucleotides matching TRBD2. The CDR3 is 17 residues long. Trimming at V came to 4 bases and at J to 6 bases, leaving 9 bases not matched to a gene. Germline V lookup: CDR1 SGHNT, CDR2 YYREEE (reference sequence). DNA for the CDR3: TGTGCCAGCAGCCCCGGGACTAGCGGGACTCTGGCCGGGGAGCTGTTTTTT. Amino acid sequence: CASSPGTSGTLAGELFF.

The chain employs TRBV28 and TRBJ1-1; D gene uncertain. Trimming cost V 7 bases and J 0 bases, with 12 bases left between them. The CDR3 contains 14 residues. Germline V gene data show CDR1 as MDHEN and CDR2 as SYDVKM. The CDR3 DNA follows: TGTGCCAGCACTCGGAGTTCTATGAACACTGAAGCTTTCTTT. Its protein is CASTRSSMNTEAFF.

V gene TRBV24-1 combines with J gene TRBJ2-1; 10 nucleotides agree with TRBD1. The trim removed 6 bases at V and 5 bases at J, leaving 9 bases unmatched. The CDR3 is 16 residues long. CDR1 and CDR2 (germline): KGHDR, SFDVKD. In nucleotides, the CDR3 is TGTGCCACCAGTAACCCGGGACAGGGGATGAACAATGAGCAGTTCTTC. Protein: CATSNPGQGMNNEQFF.

The chain has TRBV7-9 and TRBJ1-3, with TRBD1 matching 8 bases. Looked up from germline, CDR1 is SEHNR and CDR2 is FQNEAQ (reference sequence). Trimming removed 5 bases from V and 0 bases from J; junction bases left unmatched: 6. The CDR3 length is 16 residues. The CDR3 region is CASSPDRGLSGNTIYF. Here the CDR3 DNA reads TGTGCCAGCAGCCCAGACAGGGGCCTCTCTGGAAACACCATATATTTT. The full variable domain, rest sourced from reference TRBV7-9 and TRBJ1-3, is DTGVSQNPRHKITKRGQNVTFRCDPISEHNRLYWYRQTLGQGPEFLTYFQNEAQLEKSRLLSDRFSAERPKGSFSTLEIQRTEQGDSAMYLCASSPDRGLSGNTIYFGEGSWLTVV.

The chain combines TRBV27 with TRBJ2-1, with TRBD2 as a possible D gene (5 bases). With 4 bases removed from V and 2 bases from J, the gap between germline ends came to 12 bases. The CDR3 covers 15 residues. Per germline, CDR1 MNHEY and CDR2 SMNVEV (reference sequence). CDR3 coding DNA: TGTGCCAGCAGTTCTTCTAGCAGCGCCTACAATGAGCAGTTCTTC. Amino acid sequence: CASSSSSSAYNEQFF.

This clone was picked up one time. The J gene is TRBJ1-2, the V gene TRBV6-2 or TRBV6-3; D is unclear. Germline V gene data show CDR1 as MNHEY and CDR2 as SVGEGT. Trimming took off 5 bases at V and 2 bases at J, with 9 bases between the two ends. CDR3 length equals 13 residues. As DNA, the CDR3 is TGTGCCAGCAGTACCACGAGGAACTATGGCTACACCTTC. It is translated as CASSTTRNYGYTF.

This clone has a handful of counts. V and J are TRBV28 and TRBJ1-6; 10 positions agree with TRBD1. The trim removed 4 bases at V and 1 base at J, leaving 4 bases unmatched. From germline, CDR1 is MDHEN and CDR2 SYDVKM. This CDR3 comprises 17 residues. The CDR3 loop reads CASSSGQGVSYNSPLHF. The CDR3 DNA sequence: TGTGCCAGCAGTTCAGGACAGGGGGTTTCCTATAATTCACCCCTCCACTTT.

The chain recombines TRBV9 with TRBJ1-2; D gene unclear. Germline V gene lookup returns CDR1 SGDLS and CDR2 YYNGEE. The V end was cut by 0 bases, the J end by 8 bases, with 11 bases between. CDR3 size: 13 residues. The CDR3 reads CASSVGLAEGYTF. The CDR3 nucleotides are TGTGCCAGCAGCGTAGGGCTGGCGGAGGGCTACACCTTC.

This clone appeared a few times. The genes are TRBV24-1 and TRBJ2-7; TRBD2 agrees at 8 bases. The CDR3 spans 18 residues. CDR1 and CDR2 from the germline V gene are KGHDR and SFDVKD. The V gene end was trimmed by 2 bases and the J gene end by 4 bases; junction bases not matched to a gene: 15. The CDR3 here is CATSDSFPGGSGMYEQYF. The DNA for the CDR3 is TGTGCCACCAGTGATTCTTTCCCCGGAGGTAGCGGGATGTACGAGCAGTACTTC.

This clone was observed a few times. The same CDR3 can be traced to other DNA sequences in this sample. The rearrangement uses TRBV27 and TRBJ1-1; D unresolved. Deletions cut 2 bases from V and 4 bases from J, with 8 bases between. CDR3 length: 13 amino acids. CDR1 is MNHEY, CDR2 SMNVEV, per germline (reference sequence). The CDR3 DNA reads TGTGCCAGCAGTTTAAGGGAGGGCACTGAAGCTTTCTTT. It encodes CASSLREGTEAFF.

The V call is TRBV11-2, the J call TRBJ1-5; D is possibly TRBD1 (5 bases). Trimming removed 0 bases from V and 5 bases from J, with 11 bases in between. CDR1 is SGHAT and CDR2 is FQNNGV in the germline V gene. The CDR3 is made up of 15 amino acids. The CDR3 sequence: CASSLDAGSHQPQHF. The CDR3 region has the DNA TGTGCCAGCAGCTTAGATGCAGGGTCGCATCAGCCCCAGCATTTT.

This chain links TRBV7-2 with TRBJ2-1, with 10 bases identical to TRBD2. The V gene's germline CDR1 is SGHTA and CDR2 FQGNSA. V lost 5 bases to trimming and J lost 4 bases; unmatched junction nucleotides: 5. This CDR3 region has 15 residues. Written as DNA, the CDR3 is TGTGCCAGCAGCCGGACTAGCGGAGTTTACAATGAGCAGTTCTTC. This encodes CASSRTSGVYNEQFF.

The chain couples TRBV18 to TRBJ2-3; 8 bases line up with TRBD2. V gave up 3 bases and J gave up 1 base; unmatched junction bases: 6. Looked up from germline, CDR1 is KGHSH and CDR2 is LQKENI. The CDR3 runs to 16 residues. The CDR3 nucleotides read TGTGCCAGCTCACCGGGACTAGTGGGGGGCACAGATACGCAGTATTTT. Amino acid sequence: CASSPGLVGGTDTQYF.

The chain combines TRBV29-1 with TRBJ2-1; TRBD2 matches at 11 bases. Germline V gene data show CDR1 as SQVTM and CDR2 as ANQGSEA. The CDR3 loop spans 14 amino acids. Germline trimming cut 5 bases from V and 6 bases from J; bases unmatched to any gene: 6. CDR3 in amino acids: CSVYSGLAGNEQFF. The CDR3 DNA reads as TGCAGCGTTTATTCCGGACTAGCGGGCAATGAGCAGTTCTTC.

This sequence joins TRBV24-1 and TRBJ2-1, with 10 nucleotides matching TRBD2. Germline V lookup: CDR1 KGHDR, CDR2 SFDVKD. V was pared by 1 base and J by 8 bases, with 4 bases of the junction left unmatched. The CDR3 has 15 residues. Written as DNA, the CDR3 is TGTGCCACCAGTGATTTAGCGGGAGGGGGGTATGAGCAGTTCTTC. This gives the protein CATSDLAGGGYEQFF.

This clone has a single count. The chain combines TRBV24-1 with TRBJ2-1; D is perhaps TRBD1 (5 bases). In germline, CDR1 is KGHDR, CDR2 SFDVKD. V lost 3 bases and J lost 4, with 15 bases in between. CDR3 size: 16 residues. CDR3: CATSDVGMSGYNEQFF. In nucleotides, the CDR3 is TGTGCCACCAGTGATGTAGGTATGTCAGGGTACAATGAGCAGTTCTTC.

This chain links TRBV5-4 with TRBJ1-6; D is unresolved. Per germline, CDR1 SGHNT and CDR2 YYREEE (reference sequence). Trimming pared 1 base from V and 7 bases from J, leaving 12 bases between. The CDR3 length is 15 residues. CDR3 DNA sequence: TGTGCCAGCAGCTTGACTACCGTACTAAATTCACCCCTCCACTTT. Amino acid sequence: CASSLTTVLNSPLHF.

V usage is TRBV28 and J usage is TRBJ2-2; D gene ambiguous. The germline CDR1 and CDR2 sequences are MDHEN and SYDVKM. The CDR3 is made up of 12 amino acids. The ends were cut back, 2 bases at V and 7 bases at J, with 5 bases in the middle. CDR3 bases: TGTGCCAGCAGTTTAACTAACGGGGAGCTGTTTTTT. This encodes CASSLTNGELFF.

The gene calls are TRBV29-1 and TRBJ2-7; perhaps TRBD1 as D (6 bases). Germline V CDR1 and CDR2: SQVTM, ANQGSEA. V lost 4 bases, J lost 3 bases, and 10 bases lay in between. The CDR3 has 12 residues. The CDR3 region has the DNA TGCAGCGTTGGAGAACAGGGCTACGAGCAGTACTTC. Encoded protein: CSVGEQGYEQYF.

V and J are TRBV29-1 and TRBJ2-3, with D perhaps matching TRBD1 (5 bases). Germline CDR1 reads SQVTM; CDR2 reads ANQGSEA. The CDR3 is made up of 13 amino acids. Trimming left V 5 bases short and J 4 bases short, with 13 bases between. CDR3 amino acids: CSVLSGAPDTQYF. For the CDR3, the DNA is TGCAGCGTTCTAAGTGGGGCGCCAGATACGCAGTATTTT.

The chain has TRBV3-1 (or the pseudogene TRBV3-2) and TRBJ2-2; D possibly corresponds to TRBD1 (5 bases). This CDR3 has 17 amino acids. Per the germline V gene, CDR1 is LGHDT and CDR2 is YNNKEL (reference sequence). V lost 4 bases and J lost 5, with 20 bases in between. This CDR3 is CASSPPGRVVGTGELFF. CDR3 sequence (DNA): TGTGCCAGCAGCCCCCCAGGCAGGGTCGTTGGGACCGGGGAGCTGTTTTTT.

The genes are TRBV6-5 and TRBJ1-2; 7 nucleotides match TRBD1. V shed 5 bases, J shed 0 bases, and the junction held 3 bases outside the gene matches. The germline CDR1 and CDR2 sequences are MNHEY and SVGAGI. This CDR3 contains 14 residues. For the CDR3, the DNA is TGTGCCAGCAGTAACAGGGGTTCTAACTATGGCTACACCTTC. This sequence encodes CASSNRGSNYGYTF.

The J gene is TRBJ2-1, the V gene TRBV7-3; 8 bases line up with TRBD1. CDR1 is SGHTA, CDR2 FQGTGA, per germline. This CDR3 is built from 19 residues. V shed 0 bases and J 2 bases; nucleotides not matched to a gene: 12. CDR3 coding DNA: TGTGCCAGCAGCTTAACGGGGGTCGGACAGGGAGGAACCTACAATGAGCAGTTCTTC. The encoded protein is CASSLTGVGQGGTYNEQFF.